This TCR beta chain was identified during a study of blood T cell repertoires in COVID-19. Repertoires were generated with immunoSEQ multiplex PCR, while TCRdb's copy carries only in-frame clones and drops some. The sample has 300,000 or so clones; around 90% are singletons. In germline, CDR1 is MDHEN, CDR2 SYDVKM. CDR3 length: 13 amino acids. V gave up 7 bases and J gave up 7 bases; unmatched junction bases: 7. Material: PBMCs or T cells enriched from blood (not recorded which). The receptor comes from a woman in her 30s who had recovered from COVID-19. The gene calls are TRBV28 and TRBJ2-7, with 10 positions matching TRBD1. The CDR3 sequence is CASKGQGYVEQYF. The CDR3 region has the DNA TGTGCCAGCAAGGGACAGGGGTATGTGGAGCAGTACTTC.